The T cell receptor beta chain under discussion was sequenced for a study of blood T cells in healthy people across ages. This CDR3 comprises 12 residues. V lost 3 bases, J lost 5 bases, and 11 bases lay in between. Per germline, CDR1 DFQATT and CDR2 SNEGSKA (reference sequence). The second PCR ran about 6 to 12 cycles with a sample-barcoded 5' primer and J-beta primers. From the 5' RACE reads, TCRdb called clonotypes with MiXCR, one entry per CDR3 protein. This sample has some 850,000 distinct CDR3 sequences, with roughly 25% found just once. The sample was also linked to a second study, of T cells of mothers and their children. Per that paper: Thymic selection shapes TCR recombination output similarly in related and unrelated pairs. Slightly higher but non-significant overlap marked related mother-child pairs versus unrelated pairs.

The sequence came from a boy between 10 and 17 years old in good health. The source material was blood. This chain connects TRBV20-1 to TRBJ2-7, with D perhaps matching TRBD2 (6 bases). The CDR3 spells CSASGGGDEQYF. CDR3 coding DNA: TGCAGTGCTAGCGGGGGAGGAGACGAGCAGTACTTC.